This TCR beta chain was sequenced for a study of T cell repertoires in cytomegalovirus infection. Study-wide context: Carrying CMV and the relevant HLA type showed in public TCR beta signatures. Findings and caveats of the study: Pooled public TCR beta family frequency picked out CMV carriers with the relevant HLA. Dominating the ex vivo response were TCR beta clonotypes that were CMV-specific and HLA-C-restricted.

On this clonotype itself: Its target is unknown.

One entry per CDR3 protein, called by TCRdb with MiXCR from the reads. The sample has 680,000 or so distinct CDR3 sequences, less than 40% seen once. CDR3 length: 16 residues. Germline V gene sequence: CDR1 LGHDT, CDR2 YNNKEL (reference sequence). V lost 4 bases, J lost 1 base, and 8 bases stayed unmatched. This TCR came from a human donor in good health (CMV status not recorded). Some clones in this sample may be carry-over from other donors' samples. This rearrangement joins TRBV3-1 to TRBJ2-5; TRBD2 matches 8 bases. The specimen was PBMCs. The CDR3 region has the DNA TGTGCCAGCAGCCCCCGGGAGGGGCGCATCCAAGAGACCCAGTACTTC. It translates to CASSPREGRIQETQYF.